This entry is about one T cell receptor (beta chain). Antigen specificity is unknown. Donors were Caucasian adults residing in Nashville, Tennessee, USA. These data belong to a study of shared clonotypes between healthy human individuals. Repertoires were generated with immunoSEQ multiplex PCR, while TCRdb's copy carries only in-frame clones and drops some. This sample carries about 2,500,000 clones, 90% to 95% of them seen once, and the ten largest clones take about 0.13%. The germline CDR1 and CDR2 sequences are MNHNS and SASEGT. Losses at the gene ends were 2 bases for V and 5 bases for J; bases not matched to a gene: 4. The CDR3 is 15 amino acids. Notes on the study in general: The expectation was that sequencing depth would affect clonotype sharing among donors. Incompleteness in sorted-subset sequencing, despite large depth, was shown by rarefaction. A generally larger estimated richness was seen in naive subsets than in memory subsets.

The sequence was collected from a man younger than 30 in good health. This chain connects TRBV6-1 to TRBJ2-3, with 10 bases fitting TRBD2. Sequences were obtained from naive CD4+ T cells sorted from blood. Subset described: CD45RA+ positively selected. CDR3 in amino acids: CASSEWRTSGDTQYF. In DNA, the CDR3 is TGTGCCAGCAGTGAATGGCGGACTAGCGGAGATACGCAGTATTTT.